This is a list of T cell receptor beta chains from one sample in a study of molecular identifiers for immune sequencing clone quantification. TCRdb itself ran the PCR reads through MiXCR, one entry per CDR3 protein. In the table there are 85,000 to 130,000 distinct CDR3 sequences, 35% to 40% of which are singletons. The sequenced sample was naive CD8+ T cells from blood, with Jurkat cell RNA spiked in. The receptors originated from a human donor in good health. Some libraries in this study had Jurkat cell RNA spiked in. Both conserved end residues are part of each CDR3. The D gene is left open where the match is weak. Size is omitted from some rows. Given values are once, few, many or a class for expanded clones.

abundance,d_gene,v_gene,j_gene,CDR3aa,CDR3nt
once,TRBD2,TRBV27,TRBJ2-1,CASSLVAGGPNEQFF,TGTGCCAGCAGTTTAGTAGCGGGAGGGCCCAATGAGCAGTTCTTC
many,-,TRBV2,TRBJ2-5,CASHTPGPPQETQYF,TGTGCCAGCCATACACCGGGTCCACCTCAAGAGACCCAGTACTTC
-,-,TRBV29-1,TRBJ2-7,CSVIPGHSYEQYF,TGCAGCGTTATACCGGGACACAGCTACGAGCAGTACTTC
few,-,TRBV5-4,TRBJ1-5,CASRAWGTNQPQHF,TGTGCCAGCAGGGCTTGGGGCACCAATCAGCCCCAGCATTTT
many,-,TRBV20-1,TRBJ1-5,CSARDDGGQPQHF,TGCAGTGCTAGAGATGACGGGGGACAGCCCCAGCATTTT
few,TRBD2,TRBV28,TRBJ2-1,CASSLTFGLAGDTGEQFF,TGTGCCAGCAGTTTAACGTTTGGACTAGCGGGAGATACGGGGGAGCAGTTCTTC
few,TRBD1,TRBV6-5,TRBJ1-1,CASTATLPGGMSMNTEASF,TGTGCCAGCACCGCAACCTTACCAGGGGGCATGTCCATGAACACTGAAGCTTCCTTT
-,TRBD1,TRBV18,TRBJ2-3,CASSPDRASTDTQYF,TGTGCCAGCTCACCAGACAGGGCCAGCACAGATACGCAGTATTTT
-,-,TRBV27,TRBJ2-3,CASSSHRDGWADTQYF,TGTGCCAGCAGTTCGCACAGGGATGGTTGGGCAGATACGCAGTATTTT
-,-,TRBV25-1,TRBJ2-7,CASSVGTPLIEQYF,TGTGCCAGCAGTGTCGGGACCCCCCTAATTGAGCAGTACTTC
-,TRBD2,TRBV3-1,TRBJ2-1,CANSQGSGGAYNEQFF,TGTGCCAACAGCCAAGGCAGCGGGGGAGCCTACAATGAGCAGTTCTTC
few,-,TRBV7-8,TRBJ2-3,CASSLVAVHSLPTDTQYF,TGTGCCAGCAGCTTAGTAGCTGTACACTCTCTACCCACAGATACGCAGTATTTT
many,-,TRBV28,TRBJ2-7,CASSFWSDEQYF,TGTGCCAGCAGTTTTTGGTCCGACGAGCAGTACTTC
many,-,TRBV28,TRBJ2-7,CASSPLGRASSYEQYF,TGTGCCAGCAGTCCTCTTGGGCGGGCGAGCTCCTACGAGCAGTACTTC
-,-,TRBV4-1,TRBJ2-7,CASSQDEVLYEQYF,TGCGCCAGCAGCCAAGACGAGGTCCTCTACGAGCAGTACTTC
many,-,TRBV4-1,TRBJ1-5,CASSPTGWRQPQHF,TGCGCCAGCAGCCCGACGGGGTGGCGTCAGCCCCAGCATTTT
-,TRBD2,TRBV20-1,TRBJ2-7,CSARAPSGTVEQYF,TGCAGTGCTAGAGCCCCTAGCGGGACGGTCGAGCAGTACTTC
many,-,TRBV29-1,TRBJ1-1,CSVRLLNTEAFF,TGCAGCGTACGACTACTGAACACTGAAGCTTTCTTT
many,-,TRBV28,TRBJ2-2,CASSLLANTGELFF,TGTGCCAGCAGCCTACTAGCGAACACCGGGGAGCTGTTTTTT
many,-,TRBV28,TRBJ2-7,CASSDLYEQYF,TGTGCCAGCAGCGATCTCTACGAGCAGTACTTC
many,TRBD2,TRBV13,TRBJ2-7,CASSLGALAVRF,TGTGCCAGCAGCTTAGGGGCGCTAGCGGTTCGGTTC
-,-,TRBV20-1,TRBJ2-7,CSARLTSSYEQYF,TGCAGTGCCCGACTAACCAGCTCCTACGAGCAGTACTTC
few,TRBD1,TRBV7-9,TRBJ2-5,CASSSGQGALETQYF,TGTGCCAGCAGCTCTGGACAGGGGGCGTTGGAGACCCAGTACTTC
-,-,TRBV28,TRBJ2-7,CASSFHPQRISYEQYF,TGTGCCAGCAGTTTTCACCCCCAGCGGATTTCCTACGAGCAGTACTTC
-,TRBD2,TRBV5-3,TRBJ2-7,CASSLAGAPADEQYF,TGTGCCAGCAGCTTAGCGGGCGCGCCCGCGGACGAGCAGTACTTC
few,TRBD1,TRBV10-1,TRBJ2-5,CASSEDRVWETQYF,TGCGCCAGCAGTGAGGACAGGGTTTGGGAGACCCAGTACTTC
-,TRBD2,TRBV7-2,TRBJ2-3,CASSFLGGGDTQYF,TGTGCCAGCAGCTTTTTGGGGGGAGGGGATACGCAGTATTTT
few,-,TRBV12-3/TRBV12-4,TRBJ1-5,CASSFQPGHSNQPQHF,TGTGCCAGCAGTTTTCAGCCGGGACATAGCAATCAGCCCCAGCATTTT
many,TRBD2,TRBV7-9,TRBJ2-3,CASSRTVRTSGSTDTQYF,TGTGCCAGCAGCCGGACAGTTCGGACTAGCGGAAGCACAGATACGCAGTATTTT
-,-,TRBV12-3/TRBV12-4,TRBJ2-7,CASSKLVDEQYF,TGTGCCAGCAGCAAGCTAGTTGACGAGCAGTACTTC
-,-,TRBV28,TRBJ1-2,CASSFWAGVNYGYTF,TGTGCCAGCAGTTTTTGGGCAGGGGTTAACTATGGCTACACCTTC
few,-,TRBV5-8,TRBJ1-1,CASSFRDRNTEAFF,TGTGCCAGCAGCTTCCGTGACAGGAACACTGAAGCTTTCTTT
many,TRBD2,TRBV5-4,TRBJ2-1,CASSFAGGLKDEQFF,TGTGCCAGCAGCTTCGCGGGAGGCCTAAAGGATGAGCAGTTCTTC
few,TRBD1,TRBV5-1,TRBJ2-7,CASSLVGTGHEQYF,TGCGCCAGCAGCTTGGTAGGGACAGGCCACGAGCAGTACTTC
-,TRBD2,TRBV5-1,TRBJ2-3,CASSLAGGPFDTQYF,TGCGCCAGCAGCTTGGCGGGAGGGCCTTTTGATACGCAGTATTTT
few,-,TRBV6-5,TRBJ1-6,CASSSNSPLHF,TGTGCCAGCAGTTCTAATTCACCCCTCCACTTT
-,TRBD2,TRBV9,TRBJ2-7,CASSVGISGSYEQHF,TGTGCCAGCAGCGTAGGGATTAGCGGGAGCTACGAGCAGCACTTC
few,-,TRBV28,TRBJ2-7,CASSFFSGRSYEQYF,TGTGCCAGCAGTTTTTTCTCCGGTCGGTCCTACGAGCAGTACTTC
-,-,TRBV12-3/TRBV12-4,TRBJ2-3,CASSPRTGDNTQYF,TGTGCCAGCAGTCCTCGGACCGGGGATAATACGCAGTATTTT
-,TRBD1,TRBV14,TRBJ2-5,CAGSQWTGETQYF,TGTGCCGGCAGCCAATGGACAGGAGAGACCCAGTACTTC
many,TRBD2,TRBV7-9,TRBJ2-7,CASSLAPGGAYEQYF,TGTGCCAGCAGCTTAGCCCCGGGGGGAGCCTACGAGCAGTACTTC
few,TRBD1,TRBV28,TRBJ2-7,CASTPPRDSYEQYF,TGTGCCAGCACCCCTCCCCGGGACAGTTACGAGCAGTACTTC
-,TRBD2,TRBV5-6,TRBJ2-3,CASSLASGTCGSLADTQYF,TGTGCCAGCAGCTTGGCATCCGGGACTTGCGGGAGTCTCGCAGATACGCAGTATTTT
-,-,TRBV4-3,TRBJ2-3,CASSQGGIDTQYF,TGCGCCAGCAGCCAGGGGGGAATCGATACGCAGTATTTT
-,TRBD2,TRBV7-6,TRBJ2-1,CASSYLAGGPVF,TGTGCCAGCAGCTACTTAGCGGGAGGGCCGGTCTTC
once,TRBD2,TRBV6-1,TRBJ2-2,CASSEASGAGGTGELFF,TGTGCCAGCAGTGAAGCTAGCGGGGCCGGCGGCACCGGGGAGCTGTTTTTT
-,-,TRBV6-2/TRBV6-3,TRBJ2-1,CASSYAMTGEQETQFF,TGTGCCAGCAGTTACGCCATGACAGGAGAACAAGAGACCCAGTTCTTC
-,-,TRBV13,TRBJ1-1,CASSIEDRSEAFF,TGTGCCAGCAGCATAGAAGACAGGTCTGAAGCATTCTTT
-,TRBD1,TRBV28,TRBJ1-1,CAGSGQDYMNTEAFF,TGTGCCGGCAGTGGACAGGACTACATGAACACTGAAGCTTTCTTT
-,TRBD1,TRBV5-6,TRBJ2-1,CASRAGTGVSNEQFF,TGTGCCAGCAGAGCCGGGACAGGGGTTTCCAATGAGCAGTTCTTC
few,-,TRBV4-2,TRBJ2-7,CASSQETSNEQYF,TGTGCCAGCAGCCAAGAAACTAGCAACGAGCAGTACTTC
-,-,TRBV19,TRBJ1-2,CAAQGEGSDYGYTF,TGTGCCGCTCAAGGGGAGGGGTCCGACTATGGCTACACCTTC